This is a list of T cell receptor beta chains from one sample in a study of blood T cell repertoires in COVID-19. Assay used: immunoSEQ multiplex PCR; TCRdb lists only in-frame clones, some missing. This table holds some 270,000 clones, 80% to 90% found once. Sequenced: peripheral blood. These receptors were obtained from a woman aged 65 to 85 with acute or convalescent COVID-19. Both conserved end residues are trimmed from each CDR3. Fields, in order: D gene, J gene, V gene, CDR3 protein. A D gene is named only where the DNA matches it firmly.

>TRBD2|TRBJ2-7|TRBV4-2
ASSQEGGSQY
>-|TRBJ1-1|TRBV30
AWSPRQEAF
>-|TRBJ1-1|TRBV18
ASSPLLGEAF
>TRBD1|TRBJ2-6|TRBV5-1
ASSLARAGGSSGANVLT
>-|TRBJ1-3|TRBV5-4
ASSLWRDTIY
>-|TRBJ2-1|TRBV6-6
ASSYSTGYEQF
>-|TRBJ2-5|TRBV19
ASSITRLETQY
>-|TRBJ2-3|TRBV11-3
ASSLEGTSSADTQY
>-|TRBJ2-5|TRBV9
ASSVAEETQY
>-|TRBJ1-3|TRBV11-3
ASSLQGTGNTIY
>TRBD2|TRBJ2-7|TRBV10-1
ASSEVAGGSYEQY
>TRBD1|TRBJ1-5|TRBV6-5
ASSSYRGHQPQH
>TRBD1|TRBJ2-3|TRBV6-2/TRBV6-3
ASSLTGFSTDTQY
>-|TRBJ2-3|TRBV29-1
SAEAGGGTDTQY
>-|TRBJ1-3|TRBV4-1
ASSQVRGSGNTIY
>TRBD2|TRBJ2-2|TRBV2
ASSVIAGWNTGELF
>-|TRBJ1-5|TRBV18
ASHRESNQPQH
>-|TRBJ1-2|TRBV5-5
ASSSTAPKHYGYT
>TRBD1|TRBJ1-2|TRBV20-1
SASEGARGYT
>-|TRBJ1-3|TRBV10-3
AISEQESSGNTIY
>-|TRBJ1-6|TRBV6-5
ASLGRGNSPLH
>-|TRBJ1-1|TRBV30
AWSVQENTEAF
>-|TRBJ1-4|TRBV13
ASSTAANEKLF
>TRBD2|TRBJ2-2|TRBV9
ASSWEGSGELF
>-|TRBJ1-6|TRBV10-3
AISERGIGSPLH
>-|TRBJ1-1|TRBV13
ASSLEDAGNTEAF
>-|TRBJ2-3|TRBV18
ASSPPTSLGPQY
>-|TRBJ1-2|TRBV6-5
ASSYHYGPRDGYT
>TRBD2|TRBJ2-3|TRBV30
AWVRGGRDTQY
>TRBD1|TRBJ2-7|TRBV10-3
AIRSTGGYEQY
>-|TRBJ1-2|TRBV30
AWNSGGNYGYT
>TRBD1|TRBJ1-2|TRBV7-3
ASSLGQATGYT
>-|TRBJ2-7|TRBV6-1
ASCEGHTGSEQY
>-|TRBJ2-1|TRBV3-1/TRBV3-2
ASSYLHNEQF
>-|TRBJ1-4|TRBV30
AWSEEEKLF
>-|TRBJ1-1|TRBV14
ASSQETGNTEAF
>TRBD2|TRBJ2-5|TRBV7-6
ASSLAVIGTSGGRQY
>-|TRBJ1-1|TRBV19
ASTHPQNTEAF
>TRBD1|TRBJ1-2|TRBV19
ASTQGASDYGYT
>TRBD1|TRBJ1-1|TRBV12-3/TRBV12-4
ASRGQFNTEAF
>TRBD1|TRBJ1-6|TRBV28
ASSPNRGSGSPLH
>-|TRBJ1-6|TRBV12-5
ASALGGSRGSPLH
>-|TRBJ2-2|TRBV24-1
ATMAGWDTGELF
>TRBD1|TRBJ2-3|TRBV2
ASSENRGWADTQY
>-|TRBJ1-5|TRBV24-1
ATSDMGGDQPQH
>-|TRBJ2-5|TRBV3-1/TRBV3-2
ASSRGETQY